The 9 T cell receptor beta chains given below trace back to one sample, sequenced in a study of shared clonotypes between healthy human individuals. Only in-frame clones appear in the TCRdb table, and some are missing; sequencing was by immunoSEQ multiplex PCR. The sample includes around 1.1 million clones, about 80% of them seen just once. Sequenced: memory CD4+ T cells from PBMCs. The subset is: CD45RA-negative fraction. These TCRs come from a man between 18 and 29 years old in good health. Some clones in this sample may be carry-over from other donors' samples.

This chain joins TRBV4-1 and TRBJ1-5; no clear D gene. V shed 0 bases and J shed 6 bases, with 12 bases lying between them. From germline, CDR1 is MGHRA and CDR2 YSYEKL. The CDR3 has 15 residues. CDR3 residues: CASSQEEGSGQPQHF. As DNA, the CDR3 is TGCGCCAGCAGCCAAGAGGAAGGTAGCGGTCAGCCCCAGCATTTT.

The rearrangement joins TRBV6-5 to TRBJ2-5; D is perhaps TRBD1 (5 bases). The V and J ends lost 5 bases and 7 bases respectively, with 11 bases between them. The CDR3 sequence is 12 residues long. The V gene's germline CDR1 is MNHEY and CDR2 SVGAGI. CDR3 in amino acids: CASSNPRGTQYF. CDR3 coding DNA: TGTGCCAGCAGTAACCCAAGGGGGACCCAGTACTTC.

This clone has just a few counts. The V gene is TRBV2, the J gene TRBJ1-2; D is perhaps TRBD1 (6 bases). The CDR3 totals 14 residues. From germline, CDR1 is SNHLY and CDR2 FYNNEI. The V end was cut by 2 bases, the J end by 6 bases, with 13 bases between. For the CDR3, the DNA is TGTGCCAGCAGTGAACCCGGGACACGCGATGGCTACACCTTC. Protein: CASSEPGTRDGYTF.

The CDR3 sequence is CAWSVGDFSNQPQHF. The CDR3, as DNA: TGTGCCTGGAGTGTAGGAGATTTTAGCAATCAGCCCCAGCATTTT. The chain links TRBV30 to TRBJ1-5, with D hard to call. From germline, CDR1 is GTSNPN and CDR2 SVGIG (reference sequence). The V end was cut by 0 bases, the J end by 0 bases, with 9 bases between. The CDR3 spans 15 residues.

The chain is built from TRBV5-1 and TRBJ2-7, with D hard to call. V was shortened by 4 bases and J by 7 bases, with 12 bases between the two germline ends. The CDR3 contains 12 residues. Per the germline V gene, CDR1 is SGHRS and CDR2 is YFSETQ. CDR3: CASSTLTGEQYF. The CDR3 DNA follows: TGCGCCAGCAGCACGCTTACTGGGGAGCAGTACTTC.

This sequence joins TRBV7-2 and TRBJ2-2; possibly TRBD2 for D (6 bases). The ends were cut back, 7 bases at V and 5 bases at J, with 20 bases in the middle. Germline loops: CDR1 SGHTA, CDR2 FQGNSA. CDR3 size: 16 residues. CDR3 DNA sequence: TGTGCCAGCATTCGGGAGTCAACCTCGGGGACCGGGGAGCTGTTTTTT. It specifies CASIRESTSGTGELFF.

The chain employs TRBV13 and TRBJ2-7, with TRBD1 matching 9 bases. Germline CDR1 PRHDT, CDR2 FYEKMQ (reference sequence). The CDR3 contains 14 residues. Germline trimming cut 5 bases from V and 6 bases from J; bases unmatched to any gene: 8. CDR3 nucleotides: TGTGCCAGCAGCCCCCCGGACAGGGGCGGCGAGCAGTACTTC. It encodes CASSPPDRGGEQYF.

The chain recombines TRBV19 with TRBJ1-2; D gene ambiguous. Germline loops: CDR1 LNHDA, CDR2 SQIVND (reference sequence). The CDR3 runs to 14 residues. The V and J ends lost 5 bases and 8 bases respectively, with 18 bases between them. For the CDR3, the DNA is TGTGCCAGTAGTTTTGCTCCGATCGGGGTCGGCTACACCTTC. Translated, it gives CASSFAPIGVGYTF. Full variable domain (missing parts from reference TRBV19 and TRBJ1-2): DGGITQSPKYLFRKEGQNVTLSCEQNLNHDAMYWYRQDPGQGLRLIYYSQIVNDFQKGDIAEGYSVSREKKESFPLTVTSAQKNPTAFYLCASSFAPIGVGYTFGSGTRLTVV.

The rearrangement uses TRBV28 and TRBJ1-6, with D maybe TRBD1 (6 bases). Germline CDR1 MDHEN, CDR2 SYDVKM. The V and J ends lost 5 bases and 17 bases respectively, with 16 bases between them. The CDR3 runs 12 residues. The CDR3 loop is CASSPGRGGIHF. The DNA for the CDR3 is TGTGCCAGCAGTCCTGGGAGGGGGGGAATCCACTTT. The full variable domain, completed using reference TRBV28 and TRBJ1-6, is DVKVTQSSRYLVKRTGEKVFLECVQDMDHENMFWYRQDPGLGLRLIYFSYDVKMKEKGDIPEGYSVSREKKERFSLILESASTNQTSMYLCASSPGRGGIHFGNGTRLTVT.